A single sample is the source of the 13 T cell receptor beta chains below, sequenced in a study of Ad26.COV2.S vaccination and SARS-CoV-2 variants (dated by TCRdb to the early 2020s). Library preparation used the immunoSEQ multiplex PCR assay. TCRdb mirrors the immuneACCESS table, restricted to in-frame sequences. Some clones are absent from its copies; in checked studies, under half trace to an unresolved V gene, and the reason for the others is unknown. In all, the sample holds around 250,000 clones, and around 87% of those were seen once. Around 3% of the sample belongs to the ten largest clones. Interpreted using the paper, the treatment or condition label stands for: 15 to 20 received Ad26.COV2.S at low or high dose, single or two shots; 5 received placebo; per-sample allocation not given. Repertoires of vaccine and placebo recipients were sequenced from samples taken on day 63 after the first injection.

The sequenced sample was peripheral blood, obtained in a trial of Ad26.COV2.S vaccine versus placebo. The receptors derive from a person aged 18 to 65 who received the Ad26.COV2.S COVID-19 vaccine or a placebo.

The V call is TRBV5-8, the J call TRBJ2-5; D not resolved. V was cut by 4 bases and J by 2 bases, with 12 bases left in between. Germline CDR1 and CDR2: SGHTS and YDEGEE. This CDR3 comprises 14 residues. The CDR3 bases are TGTGCCAGCAGCCCCGATAGTAGGCAAGAGACCCAGTACTTC. Its protein product is CASSPDSRQETQYF.

The CDR3 reads CASSLTGSDEQYF. In DNA, the CDR3 is TGTGCCAGCAGCTTGACAGGGTCTGACGAGCAGTACTTC. V gene TRBV12-3 or TRBV12-4 combines with J gene TRBJ2-7; 7 bases align to TRBD1. The CDR3 contains 13 residues. The trim removed 6 bases at V and 5 bases at J, leaving 7 bases unmatched.

This clone has a single count. The chain uses TRBV4-1 and TRBJ1-1; D might be TRBD1 (5 bases). The CDR3 covers 14 residues. Looked up from germline, CDR1 is MGHRA and CDR2 is YSYEKL. The ends were cut back, 4 bases at V and 8 bases at J, with 17 bases in the middle. In nucleotides, the CDR3 is TGCGCCAGCAGCCCAGGGACGCGGAGTGCGGAAGCTTTCTTT. The encoded protein is CASSPGTRSAEAFF.

The J gene is TRBJ2-1, the V gene TRBV6-6; 8 nucleotides align to TRBD2. V trimming: 8 bases; J trimming: 7 bases; junction bases outside the gene matches: 13. The CDR3 length is 15 residues. Germline lookup yields CDR1 MNHNY and CDR2 SVGAGI (reference sequence). The CDR3 loop reads CASRPFGGGRNEQFF. CDR3 nucleotides: TGTGCCAGCCGCCCTTTTGGCGGGGGGCGGAATGAGCAGTTCTTC.

V is TRBV20-1 and J is TRBJ2-3; D may be TRBD1 (6 bases). Germline V gene sequence: CDR1 DFQATT, CDR2 SNEGSKA (reference sequence). Trimming took 6 bases from V and 5 from J, leaving 9 bases between them. The CDR3 extends over 11 amino acids. The DNA of the CDR3 is TGCAGTGCGGCAGGGGAAGATACGCAGTATTTT. It codes for CSAAGEDTQYF.

This clone showed up just a few times. The rearrangement links TRBV6-2 or TRBV6-3 to TRBJ1-6, with 11 bases identical to TRBD1. J gave up 9 bases and V 2 bases, and 6 bases lay outside the gene matches. Germline V gene lookup returns CDR1 MNHEY and CDR2 SVGEGT. The CDR3 covers 16 residues. This CDR3 is CASSYRPGQGVSPLHF. The DNA of the CDR3 is TGTGCCAGCAGTTACAGACCGGGACAGGGGGTTTCACCCCTCCACTTT.

This sequence joins TRBV5-5 and TRBJ2-1; the match to TRBD2 covers 8 bases. V dropped 0 bases and J dropped 12; count of bases not matched to a gene: 11. The CDR3 runs 15 residues. Germline-derived CDR1 and CDR2 are SGHKS and YYEKEE (reference sequence). The CDR3 DNA reads TGTGCCAGCAGCTTGGCCCCGACGGGAGGGGTCGGGCAGTTCTTC. Protein: CASSLAPTGGVGQFF. Based on the CDR3 plus reference TRBV5-5 and TRBJ2-1, the full variable domain is DAGVTQSPTHLIKTRGQQVTLRCSPISGHKSVSWYQQVLGQGPQFIFQYYEKEERGRGNFPDRFSARQFPNYSSELNVNALLLGDSALYLCASSLAPTGGVGQFFGPGTRLTVL.

This chain uses TRBV4-2 with TRBJ2-7, with TRBD2 identical over 12 bases. Trimming took 2 bases from V and 5 from J; bases not matched to a gene: 7. The length of the CDR3 is 16 residues. CDR1 is LGHNA, CDR2 YNFKEQ, per germline. Here the CDR3 DNA reads TGTGCCAGCAGCCAACCTTCTAGCGGGGGGGCGAACGAGCAGTACTTC. Protein: CASSQPSSGGANEQYF.

The chain is built from TRBV3-1 (or the pseudogene TRBV3-2) and TRBJ2-5, with D possibly TRBD2 on 6 matching bases. The CDR3 is 17 residues long. Germline loops: CDR1 LGHDT, CDR2 YNNKEL (reference sequence). The germline V and J ends were trimmed by 1 base and 3 bases, with 18 bases remaining between them. The CDR3 sequence is CASSQGIWAGQKETQYF. The CDR3 region has the DNA TGTGCCAGCAGCCAAGGAATCTGGGCGGGGCAAAAAGAGACCCAGTACTTC.

The chain is built from TRBV4-1 and TRBJ1-1; D unresolved. The germline CDR1 and CDR2 sequences are MGHRA and YSYEKL. The CDR3 is made up of 13 amino acids. V dropped 0 bases and J dropped 8 bases, with 10 bases sitting between them. As DNA, the CDR3 is TGCGCCAGCAGCCAAGATTGGGTTAAGGAAGCTTTCTTT. Translation: CASSQDWVKEAFF.

The chain links TRBV5-5 to TRBJ2-2, with D maybe TRBD1 (6 bases). V gave up 5 bases and J gave up 1 base, with 12 bases separating them. CDR1 is SGHKS, CDR2 YYEKEE, per germline (reference sequence). This CDR3 has 15 residues. CDR3 bases: TGTGCCAGCAGTTCACCGGGACAGAACACCGGGGAGCTGTTTTTT. Translating gives CASSSPGQNTGELFF.

V usage is TRBV6-2 or TRBV6-3 and J usage is TRBJ2-7; TRBD2 matches 7 bases. V dropped 6 bases and J dropped 3; count of bases not matched to a gene: 8. This CDR3 comprises 14 residues. The V gene's germline CDR1 is MNHEY and CDR2 SVGEGT. Written as DNA, the CDR3 is TGTGCCAGCAGCCCCCGGCGGGGGAGCTACGAGCAGTACTTC. It codes for CASSPRRGSYEQYF.

The V and J genes are TRBV7-2 and TRBJ2-5, with 12 bases identical to TRBD1. CDR3 length: 15 residues. Germline V gene data show CDR1 as SGHTA and CDR2 as FQGNSA. Trimming removed 6 bases from V and 2 bases from J; junction bases left unmatched: 4. CDR3: CASRGGQGAQETQYF. As DNA, the CDR3 is TGTGCCAGCAGGGGGGGACAGGGGGCTCAAGAGACCCAGTACTTC.